Listed here are 15 T cell receptor beta chains from one sample, sequenced in a study of shared clonotypes between healthy human individuals. The table came from immunoSEQ multiplex PCR; TCRdb's copy has only in-frame clones and leaves some out. Of over 750,000 clones listed, roughly 96% are singletons. Naive CD8 cells comprised CD45RO-negative, CCR7-positively selected cells, excluding terminally differentiated effector memory CD45RA+ cells. Sequencing used naive CD8+ T cells sorted from blood. Receptors were obtained from a man under 40 in good health.

J is TRBJ2-2 and V is TRBV5-4; D possibly uses TRBD1 or TRBD2 (5 bases each). The CDR3 length is 16 residues. V lost 7 bases and J lost 3, with 19 bases in between. Germline lookup yields CDR1 SGHNT and CDR2 YYREEE (reference sequence). The CDR3 sequence is CASGKLAGTDTGELFF. DNA of the CDR3: TGTGCCAGCGGAAAATTGGCAGGGACGGACACCGGGGAGCTGTTTTTT.

The gene calls are TRBV4-1 and TRBJ1-5; 7 bases agree with TRBD1. Germline CDR1 and CDR2: MGHRA and YSYEKL. This CDR3 is 14 amino acids long. The trim removed 3 bases at V and 8 bases at J, leaving 7 bases unmatched. The CDR3 sequence is CASSQEQGWEPQHF. Written as DNA, the CDR3 is TGCGCCAGCAGCCAGGAACAGGGGTGGGAGCCCCAGCATTTT.

The V call is TRBV28, the J call TRBJ2-3; the D gene is possibly TRBD1 (6 bases). CDR3 size: 15 residues. CDR1 is MDHEN, CDR2 SYDVKM, per germline. Trimming took 2 bases from V and 7 from J, leaving 16 bases between them. Here the CDR3 DNA reads TGTGCCAGCAGTTTAGAGGGGGAACTGAAGAATACGCAGTATTTT. Its protein is CASSLEGELKNTQYF.

V is TRBV14 and J is TRBJ1-2; D remains unclear. Trimming shortened V by 0 bases and J by 5 bases, and 10 bases separated the two germline ends. CDR3 length equals 14 residues. The germline gives CDR1 SGHDN, CDR2 FVKESK. In nucleotides, the CDR3 is TGTGCCAGCAGCCAAGATTGGGCTGGATATGGCTACACCTTC. It yields the protein CASSQDWAGYGYTF. The entire variable domain, with the rest obtained from reference TRBV14 and TRBJ1-2, is as follows: EAGVTQFPSHSVIEKGQTVTLRCDPISGHDNLYWYRRVMGKEIKFLLHFVKESKQDESGMPNNRFLAERTGGTYSTLKVQPAELEDSGVYFCASSQDWAGYGYTFGSGTRLTVV.

V usage is TRBV18 and J usage is TRBJ2-5; D is uncertain. The CDR3 is 14 amino acids. Deletions cut 0 bases from V and 6 bases from J, with 11 bases between. Germline V gene sequence: CDR1 KGHSH, CDR2 LQKENI. The CDR3 nucleotides read TGTGCCAGCTCACCACCGGGCCAAGGAAAGACCCAGTACTTC. As protein: CASSPPGQGKTQYF.

This chain uses TRBV7-9 with TRBJ2-1, with TRBD2 matching 14 bases. The CDR3 is 15 residues long. Per the germline V gene, CDR1 is SEHNR and CDR2 is FQNEAQ (reference sequence). Unmatched junction bases numbered 1, after V lost 4 bases and J lost 5 bases. The CDR3 coding sequence is TGTGCCAGCAGCTCGACTAGCGGGGGGGACAATGAGCAGTTCTTC. Translating gives CASSSTSGGDNEQFF.

The chain combines TRBV28 with TRBJ2-1; 8 nucleotides agree with TRBD1. Germline V gives CDR1 MDHEN, CDR2 SYDVKM. This CDR3 has 16 residues. J was trimmed by 2 bases and V by 6 bases; bases with no gene match: 9. CDR3 sequence: CASRRLMDRAYNEQFF. DNA for the CDR3: TGTGCCAGCAGGAGGTTGATGGACAGGGCCTACAATGAGCAGTTCTTC.

The rearrangement joins TRBV7-6 to TRBJ1-4, with D possibly TRBD1 on 6 matching bases. Trimming took 3 bases from V and 4 from J, leaving 15 bases between them. This CDR3 is 16 amino acids long. The germline gives CDR1 SGHVS, CDR2 FNYEAQ. CDR3 protein: CASSFGGGDYNEKLFF. CDR3 nucleotides: TGTGCCAGCAGCTTTGGGGGCGGCGACTATAATGAAAAACTGTTTTTT.

The V call is TRBV18, the J call TRBJ1-3; D is unclear. Trimming took off 2 bases at V and 0 bases at J, with 8 bases between the two ends. Germline values: CDR1 KGHSH, CDR2 LQKENI. The CDR3 length is 15 residues. In DNA form, the CDR3 reads TGTGCCAGCTCACCAAGGAGAAGCTCTGGAAACACCATATATTTT. Translation: CASSPRRSSGNTIYF.

In regard to this clone: An end of the junction differs from the germline gene, which may be a read error. This chain uses TRBV6-1 with TRBJ1-2; a possible D gene is TRBD1 (5 bases). This CDR3 is built from 15 residues. Germline CDR1 MNHNS, CDR2 SASEGT. The CDR3 loop reads CASRDSPRKDHGYTF. In DNA form, the CDR3 reads TGTGCCAGCCGTGACAGCCCGCGTAAAGATCATGGCTACACCTTC.

This chain connects TRBV10-2 to TRBJ2-1; D may be TRBD1 (5 bases). CDR3 length equals 13 residues. V dropped 7 bases and J dropped 7 bases, with 14 bases sitting between them. CDR1 is WSHSY and CDR2 is SAAADI in the germline V gene. The CDR3 region has the DNA TGCGCCAGCATGGGGCTAGTAGGGAATGAGCAGTTCTTC. It specifies CASMGLVGNEQFF.

V is TRBV7-9 and J is TRBJ2-7; 9 bases align to TRBD1. Looked up from germline, CDR1 is SEHNR and CDR2 is FQNEAQ (reference sequence). This CDR3 has 16 amino acids. The V gene end was trimmed by 5 bases and the J gene end by 0 bases; junction bases not matched to a gene: 8. The CDR3 reads CASSAKRTGVSYEQYF. CDR3 bases: TGTGCCAGCAGCGCAAAACGGACAGGGGTCTCCTACGAGCAGTACTTC.

J is TRBJ1-2 and V is TRBV2, with 7 bases identical to TRBD1. From germline, CDR1 is SNHLY and CDR2 FYNNEI. Germline trimming cut 10 bases from V and 3 bases from J; bases unmatched to any gene: 2. The CDR3 totals 11 residues. Written as DNA, the CDR3 is TGTGCCATCACAGGGGACTATGGCTACACCTTC. Translation: CAITGDYGYTF.

The chain employs TRBV14 and TRBJ2-7; D tentatively reads TRBD1 or TRBD2 (5 bases each). The CDR3 totals 14 residues. The ends were cut back, 4 bases at V and 6 bases at J, with 16 bases in the middle. Germline V gene lookup returns CDR1 SGHDN and CDR2 FVKESK. In nucleotides, the CDR3 is TGTGCCAGCAGCCGGGACCAGTCTGACTTCGAGCAGTACTTC. Its translation is CASSRDQSDFEQYF.

This chain joins TRBV27 and TRBJ2-5, with 7 positions matching TRBD2. V lost 8 bases to trimming and J lost 5 bases; unmatched junction nucleotides: 11. The CDR3 runs 14 residues. CDR1 is MNHEY, CDR2 SMNVEV, per germline (reference sequence). This chain's CDR3 is CASAGEGGPETQYF. CDR3 DNA: TGTGCCAGCGCCGGGGAGGGAGGGCCTGAGACCCAGTACTTC.